This record covers a single TCR beta chain. The data belong to a study of blood T cell repertoires in COVID-19. V gave up 3 bases and J gave up 3 bases, with 8 bases separating them. The CDR3 length is 13 residues. Looked up from germline, CDR1 is SGHAT and CDR2 is FQNNGV. Produced via immunoSEQ multiplex PCR; TCRdb's table is partial and in-frame only. The table records about 240,000 clones, roughly 80% of them present only once. Sequencing was done on a sample of peripheral blood. This sequence joins TRBV11-2 and TRBJ1-2; D not resolved. The receptor comes from a woman older than 75 with COVID-19, enrolled during active disease. CDR3 sequence reads: CASSLLGDYGYTF. CDR3 in DNA: TGTGCCAGCAGCTTGCTGGGCGACTATGGCTACACCTTC.